The clone carrying this T cell receptor beta chain has more than one count but fewer than ten. Its target is unknown. Other DNA sequences of this sample code for an identical CDR3. Profiled with immunoSEQ multiplex PCR; TCRdb holds only in-frame clones, not every one. The sample holds some 2,000,000 clones, 85% to 95% seen once. This record belongs to a study of shared clonotypes between healthy human individuals. General study results and limits: Tissues were not sampled, only blood, and their repertoires likely differ.

Trimming cost V 2 bases and J 7 bases, with 3 bases left between them. The CDR3 spans 11 residues. Germline values: CDR1 MDHEN, CDR2 SYDVKM. The sample was naive CD4+ T cells sorted from blood. Indicated subset: CD45RA+ positively selected. The chain combines TRBV28 with TRBJ1-5, with unresolved D. The TCR comes from a young man in good health. The CDR3 is CASSLNQPQHF. Written as DNA, the CDR3 is TGTGCCAGCAGTTTAAACCAGCCCCAGCATTTT.